These T cell receptor beta chains were read from a single sample in a study of spatial heterogeneity in lung cancer. One entry per CDR3 protein results from TCRdb running MiXCR on the 5' RACE reads. The sample has about 20,000 distinct CDR3 sequences, around 6.8% seen once; the top ten hold 20% to 25%. Here the sequenced sample was lung tumor tissue, taken at surgery. The receptors come from a male donor with early-stage non-small cell lung cancer. Both conserved end residues are part of each CDR3. The D gene is left open where the match is weak. The size of a clone is reported for some rows only, either as once, few or many, or as a class for expanded clones.

V	J	size	D	CDR3	DNA
TRBV24-1	TRBJ2-3	few	TRBD1	CATSGTGAMSDTQYF	TGTGCCACCAGCGGGACAGGGGCGATGTCAGATACGCAGTATTTT
TRBV20-1	TRBJ1-6	many	NA	CSARPEQLGSPLHF	TGCAGTGCTAGGCCTGAACAGTTAGGATCACCCCTCCACTTT
TRBV7-9	TRBJ1-1	many	NA	CASSLMTASNTEAFF	TGTGCCAGCAGCTTAATGACAGCATCGAACACTGAAGCTTTCTTT
TRBV5-4	TRBJ2-3	medium-sized	TRBD2	CASSLLEKRGSDTQYF	TGTGCCAGCAGCTTATTGGAAAAGCGGGGGTCAGATACGCAGTATTTT
TRBV28	TRBJ2-7	NA	NA	CASSSGQSYEQYF	TGTGCCAGCAGTTCAGGACAGTCCTACGAGCAGTACTTC
TRBV7-2	TRBJ2-1	many	NA	CASSLVSWNEQFF	TGTGCCAGCAGCTTAGTAAGTTGGAATGAGCAGTTCTTC
TRBV6-2/TRBV6-3	TRBJ1-6	medium-sized	NA	CASNHREYNSPLHF	TGTGCCAGCAATCACAGGGAGTATAATTCACCCCTCCACTTT
TRBV11-3	TRBJ1-5	few	NA	CASSHGLNQPQHF	TGTGCCAGCAGCCACGGACTCAATCAGCCCCAGCATTTT
TRBV18	TRBJ1-2	many	TRBD1	CASSPDRVSDGYTF	TGTGCCAGCTCGCCGGACAGGGTTTCGGATGGCTACACCTTC
TRBV20-1	TRBJ1-2	many	NA	CSARGQANYGYTF	TGCAGTGCTAGAGGACAGGCAAACTATGGCTACACCTTC
TRBV20-1	TRBJ2-1	many	NA	CSARSYRVRDNEQFF	TGCAGTGCTAGATCCTACCGCGTGAGGGACAATGAGCAGTTCTTC
TRBV19	TRBJ1-1	NA	NA	CASTLMRMGDTEAFF	TGTGCCAGTACCCTAATGAGGATGGGGGATACTGAAGCTTTCTTT
TRBV5-1	TRBJ2-7	few	TRBD1	CASSLVGTGYEQYF	TGCGCCAGCAGCTTGGTGGGGACAGGCTACGAGCAGTACTTC
TRBV10-3	TRBJ1-5	many	NA	CAISESNGFQPQHF	TGTGCCATCAGTGAGTCGAACGGATTCCAGCCCCAGCATTTT
TRBV6-5	TRBJ1-3	NA	NA	CASSYSLGFSGNTIYF	TGTGCCAGCAGTTACTCGTTGGGGTTCTCTGGAAACACCATATATTTT
TRBV7-9	TRBJ2-3	many	TRBD2	CASSSTSGGNTQYF	TGTGCCAGCAGCTCGACTAGCGGGGGAAATACGCAGTATTTT
TRBV7-8	TRBJ2-3	few	NA	CASSQARDTQYF	TGTGCCAGCAGCCAGGCGAGGGATACGCAGTATTTT
TRBV19	TRBJ2-1	many	TRBD2	CASTRRGGDYNEQFF	TGTGCCAGTACGAGGCGGGGGGGCGACTACAATGAGCAGTTCTTC
TRBV20-1	TRBJ1-6	many	NA	CSASVGVGNSPLHF	TGCAGTGCTAGCGTCGGGGTTGGTAATTCACCCCTCCACTTT
TRBV3-1	TRBJ2-7	NA	TRBD2	CASSQDASGGALEQYF	TGTGCCAGCAGCCAAGACGCTAGCGGGGGGGCGCTTGAGCAGTACTTC
TRBV7-8	TRBJ2-1	many	NA	CASSLTSGEQFF	TGTGCCAGCAGCCTGACTAGTGGTGAGCAGTTCTTC
TRBV9	TRBJ1-5	few	NA	CASSIGPEGNQPQHF	TGTGCCAGCAGCATTGGACCAGAGGGCAATCAGCCCCAGCATTTT
TRBV4-2	TRBJ1-1	many	NA	CASSQGLFGENTEAFF	TGTGCCAGCAGCCAAGGCCTCTTCGGAGAGAACACTGAAGCTTTCTTT
TRBV28	TRBJ1-1	few	NA	CASSSAGVGQNEAFF	TGTGCCAGCAGTTCCGCAGGGGTTGGGCAGAATGAAGCTTTCTTT
TRBV7-6	TRBJ2-5	medium-sized	NA	CASSIKETQYF	TGTGCCAGCAGTATAAAAGAGACCCAGTACTTC
TRBV19	TRBJ2-3	few	NA	CASRSSTDTQYF	TGTGCCAGTAGGTCCAGCACAGATACGCAGTATTTT
TRBV5-4	TRBJ1-1	many	NA	CASSFDLGSGNTEAFF	TGTGCCAGCAGCTTTGATCTGGGTTCGGGGAACACTGAAGCTTTCTTT
TRBV27	TRBJ2-3	NA	TRBD2	CASSLASNSERGGRNTQYF	TGTGCCAGCAGTTTAGCGTCGAATTCGGAGCGGGGGGGCCGCAATACGCAGTATTTT
TRBV2	TRBJ1-2	NA	NA	CASEQQAYGYTF	TGTGCCAGCGAACAGCAAGCCTATGGCTACACCTTC